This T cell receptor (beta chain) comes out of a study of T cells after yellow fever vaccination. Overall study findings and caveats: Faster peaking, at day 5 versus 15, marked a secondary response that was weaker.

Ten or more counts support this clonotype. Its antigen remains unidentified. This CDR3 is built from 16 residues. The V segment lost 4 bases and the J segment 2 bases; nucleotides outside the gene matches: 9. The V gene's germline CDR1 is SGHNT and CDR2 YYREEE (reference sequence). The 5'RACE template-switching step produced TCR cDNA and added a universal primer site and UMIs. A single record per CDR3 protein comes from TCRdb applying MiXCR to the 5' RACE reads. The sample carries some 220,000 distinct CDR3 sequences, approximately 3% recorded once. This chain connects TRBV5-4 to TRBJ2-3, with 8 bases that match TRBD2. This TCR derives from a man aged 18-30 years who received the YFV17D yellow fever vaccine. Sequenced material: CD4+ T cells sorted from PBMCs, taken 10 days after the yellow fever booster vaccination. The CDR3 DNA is TGTGCCAGCAGCCGAGCAGCGGGGGCCATCACAGATACGCAGTATTTT. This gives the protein CASSRAAGAITDTQYF.